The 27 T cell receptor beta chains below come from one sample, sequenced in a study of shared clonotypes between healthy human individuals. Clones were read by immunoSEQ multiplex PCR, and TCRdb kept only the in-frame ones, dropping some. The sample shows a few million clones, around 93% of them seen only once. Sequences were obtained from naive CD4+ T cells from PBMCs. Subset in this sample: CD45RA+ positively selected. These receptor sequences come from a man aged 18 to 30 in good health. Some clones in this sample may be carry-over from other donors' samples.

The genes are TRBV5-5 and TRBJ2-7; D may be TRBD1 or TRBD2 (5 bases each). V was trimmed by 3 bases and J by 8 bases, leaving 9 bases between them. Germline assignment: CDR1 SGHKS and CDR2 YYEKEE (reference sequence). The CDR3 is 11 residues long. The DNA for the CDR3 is TGTGCCAGCAGCTGGACGGGACAGCAGTACTTC. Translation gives CASSWTGQQYF.

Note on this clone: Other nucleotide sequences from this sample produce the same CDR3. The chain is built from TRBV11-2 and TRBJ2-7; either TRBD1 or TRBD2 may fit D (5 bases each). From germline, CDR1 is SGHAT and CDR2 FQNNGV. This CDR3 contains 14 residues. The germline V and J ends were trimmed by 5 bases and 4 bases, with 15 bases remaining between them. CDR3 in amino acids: CASSPPGPNYEQYF. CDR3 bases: TGTGCCAGCAGCCCCCCGGGACCGAATTACGAGCAGTACTTC.

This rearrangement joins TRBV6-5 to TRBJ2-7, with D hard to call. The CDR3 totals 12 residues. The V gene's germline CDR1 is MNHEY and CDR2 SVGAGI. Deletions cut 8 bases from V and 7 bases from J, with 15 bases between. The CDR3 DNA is TGTGCCAGCTCACCCGCCGGGTTTGAGCAGTACTTC. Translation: CASSPAGFEQYF.

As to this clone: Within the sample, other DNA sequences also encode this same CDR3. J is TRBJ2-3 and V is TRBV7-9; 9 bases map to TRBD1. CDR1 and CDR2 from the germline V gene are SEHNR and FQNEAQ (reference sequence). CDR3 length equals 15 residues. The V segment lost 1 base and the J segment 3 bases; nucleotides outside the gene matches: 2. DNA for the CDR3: TGTGCCAGCAGCTTAGGGACAGGGGTTACAGATACGCAGTATTTT. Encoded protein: CASSLGTGVTDTQYF.

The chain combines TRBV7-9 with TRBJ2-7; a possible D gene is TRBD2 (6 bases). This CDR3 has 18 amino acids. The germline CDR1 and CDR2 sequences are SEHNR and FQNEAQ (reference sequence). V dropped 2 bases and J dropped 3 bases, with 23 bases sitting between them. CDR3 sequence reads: CASSLSGPVLARIYEQYF. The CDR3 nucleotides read TGTGCCAGCAGCTTATCAGGACCCGTTCTAGCGAGAATCTACGAGCAGTACTTC.

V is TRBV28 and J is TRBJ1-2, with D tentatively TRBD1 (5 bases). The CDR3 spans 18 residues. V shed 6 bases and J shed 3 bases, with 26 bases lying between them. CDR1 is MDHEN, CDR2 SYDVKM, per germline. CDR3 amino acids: CASSRPPRQSRAYYGYTF. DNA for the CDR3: TGTGCCAGCAGCCGACCGCCTAGACAGAGCCGAGCCTACTATGGCTACACCTTC.

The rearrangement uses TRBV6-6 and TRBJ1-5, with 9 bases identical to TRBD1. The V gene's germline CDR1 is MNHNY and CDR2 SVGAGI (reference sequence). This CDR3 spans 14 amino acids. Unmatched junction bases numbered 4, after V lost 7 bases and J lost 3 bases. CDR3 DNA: TGTGCCAGCATCCGGGACAGGGCCAATCAGCCCCAGCATTTT. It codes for CASIRDRANQPQHF.

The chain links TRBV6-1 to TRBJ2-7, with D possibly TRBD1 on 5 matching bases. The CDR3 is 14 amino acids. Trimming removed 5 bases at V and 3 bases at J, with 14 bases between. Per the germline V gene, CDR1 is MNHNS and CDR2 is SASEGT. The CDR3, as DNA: TGTGCCAGCAGTAAGGGGTCATACGGCTACGAGCAGTACTTC. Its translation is CASSKGSYGYEQYF.

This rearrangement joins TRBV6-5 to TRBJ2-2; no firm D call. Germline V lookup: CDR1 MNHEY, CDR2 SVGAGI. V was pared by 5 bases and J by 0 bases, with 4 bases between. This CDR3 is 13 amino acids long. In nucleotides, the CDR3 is TGTGCCAGCAGTCTCACGAACACCGGGGAGCTGTTTTTT. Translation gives CASSLTNTGELFF.

CDR3 coding DNA: TGTGCCAGCAGTTTTTCGTACGGGAGCAATGAGCAGTTCTTC. Its protein is CASSFSYGSNEQFF. The V call is TRBV27, the J call TRBJ2-1; the D gene is possibly TRBD2 (6 bases). The V gene's germline CDR1 is MNHEY and CDR2 SMNVEV (reference sequence). The CDR3 is 14 residues long. V was shortened by 3 bases and J by 6 bases, with 12 bases between the two germline ends.

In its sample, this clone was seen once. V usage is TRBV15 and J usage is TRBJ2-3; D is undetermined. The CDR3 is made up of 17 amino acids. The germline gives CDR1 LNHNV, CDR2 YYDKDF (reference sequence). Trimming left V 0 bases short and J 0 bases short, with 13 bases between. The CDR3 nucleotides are TGTGCCACCAGCAGAGATCTGGTATCGGCTAGCACAGATACGCAGTATTTT. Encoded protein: CATSRDLVSASTDTQYF.

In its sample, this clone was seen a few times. The chain's CDR3 is CASRPGTLNTEAFF. CDR3 bases: TGTGCCAGTAGACCCGGGACACTGAACACTGAAGCTTTCTTT. The chain combines TRBV19 with TRBJ1-1, with D possibly being TRBD1 (6 bases). The germline V gene has CDR1 LNHDA and CDR2 SQIVND (reference sequence). CDR3 length: 14 amino acids. The V end lost 6 bases, the J end lost 0 bases, and 11 bases lay between the germline ends.

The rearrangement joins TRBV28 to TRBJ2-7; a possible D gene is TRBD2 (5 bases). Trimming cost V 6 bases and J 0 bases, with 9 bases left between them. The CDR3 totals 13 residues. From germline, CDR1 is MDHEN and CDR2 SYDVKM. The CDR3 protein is CASRWELSYEQYF. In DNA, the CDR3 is TGTGCCAGCAGGTGGGAGCTCTCCTACGAGCAGTACTTC.

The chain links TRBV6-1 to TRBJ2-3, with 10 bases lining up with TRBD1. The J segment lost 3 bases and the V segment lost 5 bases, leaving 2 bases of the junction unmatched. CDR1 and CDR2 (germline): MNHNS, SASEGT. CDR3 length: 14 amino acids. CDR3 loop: CASSRQGATDTQYF. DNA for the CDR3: TGTGCCAGCAGTCGACAGGGGGCTACAGATACGCAGTATTTT.

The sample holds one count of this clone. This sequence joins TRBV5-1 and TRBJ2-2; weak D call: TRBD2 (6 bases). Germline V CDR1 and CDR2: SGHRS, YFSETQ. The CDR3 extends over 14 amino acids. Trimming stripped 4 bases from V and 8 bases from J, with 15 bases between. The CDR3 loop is CASSRPGEGGELFF. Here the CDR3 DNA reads TGCGCCAGCAGCCGACCGGGGGAAGGTGGGGAGCTGTTTTTT.

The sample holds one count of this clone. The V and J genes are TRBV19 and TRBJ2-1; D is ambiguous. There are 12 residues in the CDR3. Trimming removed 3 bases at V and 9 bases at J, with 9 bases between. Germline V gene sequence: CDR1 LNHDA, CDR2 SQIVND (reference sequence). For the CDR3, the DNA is TGTGCCAGTAGTATTCTCTCCAGTGAGCAGTTCTTC. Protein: CASSILSSEQFF.

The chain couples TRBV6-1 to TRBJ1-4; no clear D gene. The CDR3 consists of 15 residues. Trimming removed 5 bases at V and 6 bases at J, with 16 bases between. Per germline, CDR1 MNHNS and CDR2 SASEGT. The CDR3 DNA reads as TGTGCCAGCAGTCCCCGGGCGGTAGACGATGAAAAACTGTTTTTT. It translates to CASSPRAVDDEKLFF.

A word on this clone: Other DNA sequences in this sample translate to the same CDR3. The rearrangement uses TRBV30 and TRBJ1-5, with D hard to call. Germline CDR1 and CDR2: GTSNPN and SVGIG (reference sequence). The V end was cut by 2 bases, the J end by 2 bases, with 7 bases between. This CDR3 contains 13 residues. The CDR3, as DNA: TGTGCCTGGAGTAGCGGGGGCAATCAGCCCCAGCATTTT. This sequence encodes CAWSSGGNQPQHF. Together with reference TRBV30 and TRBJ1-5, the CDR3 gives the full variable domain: SQTIHQWPATLVQPVGSPLSLECTVEGTSNPNLYWYRQAAGRGLQLLFYSVGIGQISSEVPQNLSASRPQDRQFILSSKKLLLSDSGFYLCAWSSGGNQPQHFGDGTRLSIL.

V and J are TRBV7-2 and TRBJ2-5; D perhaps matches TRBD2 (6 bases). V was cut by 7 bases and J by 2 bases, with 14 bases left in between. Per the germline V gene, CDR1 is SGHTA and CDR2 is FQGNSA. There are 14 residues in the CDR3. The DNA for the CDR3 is TGTGCCAGCACCCAGACGCTAGCGCAAGAGACCCAGTACTTC. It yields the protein CASTQTLAQETQYF. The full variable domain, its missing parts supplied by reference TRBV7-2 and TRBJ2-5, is GAGVSQSPSNKVTEKGKDVELRCDPISGHTALYWYRQSLGQGLEFLIYFQGNSAPDKSGLPSDRFSAERTGGSVSTLTIQRTQQEDSAVYLCASTQTLAQETQYFGPGTRLLVL.

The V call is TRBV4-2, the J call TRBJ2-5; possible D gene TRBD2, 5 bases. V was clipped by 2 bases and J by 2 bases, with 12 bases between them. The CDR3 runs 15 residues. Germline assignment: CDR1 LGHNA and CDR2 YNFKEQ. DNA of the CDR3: TGTGCCAGCAGCCAACAAAGAGGGTTACAAGAGACCCAGTACTTC. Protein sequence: CASSQQRGLQETQYF.

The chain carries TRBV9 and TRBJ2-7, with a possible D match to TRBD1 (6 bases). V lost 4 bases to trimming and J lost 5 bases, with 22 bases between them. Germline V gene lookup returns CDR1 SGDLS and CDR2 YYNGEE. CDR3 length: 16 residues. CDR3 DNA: TGTGCCAGCAGCCCAGTGGGTGGCAGGGGTTGGGACGAGCAGTACTTC. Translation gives CASSPVGGRGWDEQYF. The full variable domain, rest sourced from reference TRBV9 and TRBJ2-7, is DSGVTQTPKHLITATGQRVTLRCSPRSGDLSVYWYQQSLDQGLQFLIQYYNGEERAKGNILERFSAQQFPDLHSELNLSSLELGDSALYFCASSPVGGRGWDEQYFGPGTRLTVT.

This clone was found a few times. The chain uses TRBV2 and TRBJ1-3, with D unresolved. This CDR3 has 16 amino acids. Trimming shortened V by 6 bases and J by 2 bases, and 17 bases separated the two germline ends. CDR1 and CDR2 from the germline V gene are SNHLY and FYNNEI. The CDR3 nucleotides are TGTGCCAGCAGCGAACAACCCGCAGCTACTGGAAACACCATATATTTT. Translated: CASSEQPAATGNTIYF.

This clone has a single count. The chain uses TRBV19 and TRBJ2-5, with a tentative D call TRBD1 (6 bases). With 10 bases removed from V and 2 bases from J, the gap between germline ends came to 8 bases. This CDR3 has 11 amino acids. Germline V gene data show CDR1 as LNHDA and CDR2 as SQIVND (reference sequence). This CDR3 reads CAIGQQETQYF. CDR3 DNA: TGTGCCATAGGACAGCAAGAGACCCAGTACTTC.

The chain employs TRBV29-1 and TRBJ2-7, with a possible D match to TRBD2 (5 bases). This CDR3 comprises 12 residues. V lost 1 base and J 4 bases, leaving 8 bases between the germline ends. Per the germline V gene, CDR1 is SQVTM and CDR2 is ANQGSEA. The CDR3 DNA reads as TGCAGCGTTGAAGCGGGCGGGTACGAGCAGTACTTC. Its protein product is CSVEAGGYEQYF.

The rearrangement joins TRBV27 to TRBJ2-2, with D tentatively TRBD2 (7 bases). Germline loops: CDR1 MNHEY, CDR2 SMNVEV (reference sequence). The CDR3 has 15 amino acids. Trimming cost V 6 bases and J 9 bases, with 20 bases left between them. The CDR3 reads CASSPLGEGGRELFF. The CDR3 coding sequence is TGTGCCAGCAGCCCCCTAGGGGAGGGGGGCCGGGAGCTGTTTTTT.

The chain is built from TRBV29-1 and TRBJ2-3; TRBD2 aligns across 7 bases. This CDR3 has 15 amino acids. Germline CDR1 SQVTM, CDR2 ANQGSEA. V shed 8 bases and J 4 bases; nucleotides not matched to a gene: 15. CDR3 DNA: TGCAGCACCTCGGGGTACAGCGGGGCCCCAGATACGCAGTATTTT. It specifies CSTSGYSGAPDTQYF.

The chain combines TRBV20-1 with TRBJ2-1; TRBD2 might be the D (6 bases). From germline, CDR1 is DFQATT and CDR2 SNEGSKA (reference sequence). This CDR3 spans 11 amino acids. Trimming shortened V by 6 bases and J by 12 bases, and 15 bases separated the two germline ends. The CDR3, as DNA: TGCAGTGCGGTGGGGGGAGCAGGGCAGTTCTTC. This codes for CSAVGGAGQFF.